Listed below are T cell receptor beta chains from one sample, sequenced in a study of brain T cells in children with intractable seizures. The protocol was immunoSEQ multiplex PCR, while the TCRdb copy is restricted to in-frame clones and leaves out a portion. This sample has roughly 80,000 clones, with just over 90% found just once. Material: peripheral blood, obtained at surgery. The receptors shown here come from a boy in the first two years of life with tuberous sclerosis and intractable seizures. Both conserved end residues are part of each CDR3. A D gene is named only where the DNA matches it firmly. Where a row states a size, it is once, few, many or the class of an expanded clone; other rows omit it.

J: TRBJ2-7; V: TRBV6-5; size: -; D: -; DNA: TGTGCCAGCAGTTACTCGAAAGGGAAGCGGTACTACGAGCAGTACTTC; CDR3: CASSYSKGKRYYEQYF
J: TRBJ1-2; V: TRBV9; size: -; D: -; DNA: TGTGCCAGCAGCGTAGGACCAGGGACGGGGAACTATGGCTACACCTTC; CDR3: CASSVGPGTGNYGYTF
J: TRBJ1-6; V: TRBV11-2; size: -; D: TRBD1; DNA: TGTGCCAGCAGCCAAGTCTCCCCGGGACAGGGGTATTCACCCCTCCACTTT; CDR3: CASSQVSPGQGYSPLHF
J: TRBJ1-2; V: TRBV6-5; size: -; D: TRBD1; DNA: TGTGCCAGCAGACTCGGGACAGGGGGCTACGATGGCTACACCTTC; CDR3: CASRLGTGGYDGYTF
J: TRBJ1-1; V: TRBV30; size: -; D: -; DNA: TGTGCCTGGAGTGTACGTCGCGTGAACACTGAAGCTTTCTTT; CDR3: CAWSVRRVNTEAFF
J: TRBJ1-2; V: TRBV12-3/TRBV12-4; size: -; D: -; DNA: TGTGCCAGCAGTTTAGGGGGCGACTATGGCTACACCTTC; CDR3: CASSLGGDYGYTF
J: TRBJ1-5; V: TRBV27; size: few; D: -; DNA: TGTGCCAGCAGAGAATACGGTGGGGAAAATCAGCCCCAGCATTTT; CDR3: CASREYGGENQPQHF
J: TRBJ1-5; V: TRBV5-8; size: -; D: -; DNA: TGTGCCAGCAGCTCCGATTCTTCCCAGCATTTT; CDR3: CASSSDSSQHF
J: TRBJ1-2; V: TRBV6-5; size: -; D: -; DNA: TGTGCCAGCACCCTAAGCCGGCTCTATGGCTACACCTTC; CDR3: CASTLSRLYGYTF
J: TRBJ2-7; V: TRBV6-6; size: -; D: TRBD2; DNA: TGTGCCAGCAGTTTGACTAGCCCTAGGTCCTACGAGCAGTACTTC; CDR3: CASSLTSPRSYEQYF
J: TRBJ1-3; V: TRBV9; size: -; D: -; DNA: TGTGCCAGCAGCGTTCTAGGAGATGGAAACACCATATATTTT; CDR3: CASSVLGDGNTIYF
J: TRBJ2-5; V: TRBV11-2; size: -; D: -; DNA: TGTGCCAGCAGCTTCCGGGACCCCCGAGGAGAGACCCAGTACTTC; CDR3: CASSFRDPRGETQYF
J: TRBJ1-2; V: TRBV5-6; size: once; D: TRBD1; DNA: TGTGCCAGCAGATTCGGACAGGGCTATGGCTACACCTTC; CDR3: CASRFGQGYGYTF
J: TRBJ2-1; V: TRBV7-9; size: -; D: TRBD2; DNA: TGTGCCAGCAGCTTAGCGGAGCGGGCACTAGCGCGTGACTACAATGAGCAGTTCTTC; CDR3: CASSLAERALARDYNEQFF
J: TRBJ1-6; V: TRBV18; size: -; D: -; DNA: TGTGCCAGCTTAGAATCCTATAATTCACCCCTCCACTTT; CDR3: CASLESYNSPLHF
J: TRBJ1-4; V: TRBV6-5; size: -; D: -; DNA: TGTGCCAGCAGTTACACAGATTACAGGGTTGGCGAAAAACTGTTTTTT; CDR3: CASSYTDYRVGEKLFF
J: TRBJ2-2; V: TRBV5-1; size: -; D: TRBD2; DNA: TGCGCCAGCAGCCGCCGGGCCGGGACTAGCGGGAACACCGGGGAGCTGTTTTTT; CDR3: CASSRRAGTSGNTGELFF
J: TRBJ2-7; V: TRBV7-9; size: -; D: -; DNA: TGTGCCAGCAGCTTAGGGTGGGGCTACGAGCAGTACTTC; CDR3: CASSLGWGYEQYF
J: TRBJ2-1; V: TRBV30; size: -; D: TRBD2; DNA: TGTGCCTGGAGTGGACCTGACGGCGGGGGGGACAATGAGCAGTTCTTC; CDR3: CAWSGPDGGGDNEQFF
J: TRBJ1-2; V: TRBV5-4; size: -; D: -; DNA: TGTGCCAGCAGCTTGAAAGATTATGGCTACACCTTC; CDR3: CASSLKDYGYTF
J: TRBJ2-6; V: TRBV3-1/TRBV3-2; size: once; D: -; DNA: TGTGCCAGCAGCCAACTCAGAGGCTCTGGGGCCAACGTCCTGACTTTC; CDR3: CASSQLRGSGANVLTF
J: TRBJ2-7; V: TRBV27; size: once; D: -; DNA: TGTGCCAGCAGTCCTCACACAGAATACTCCTACGAGCAGTACTTC; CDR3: CASSPHTEYSYEQYF
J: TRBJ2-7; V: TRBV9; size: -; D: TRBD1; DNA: TGTGCCAGCAGCGCCTCACCGGGACAGGGCTACGAGCAGTACTTC; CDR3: CASSASPGQGYEQYF
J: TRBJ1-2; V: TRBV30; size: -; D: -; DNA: TGTGCCTGGAGTGGGGGAAATGGCTACACCTTC; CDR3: CAWSGGNGYTF
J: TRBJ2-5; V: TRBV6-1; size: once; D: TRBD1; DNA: TGTGCCAGCAGTGAAGCCCCGGCAGGGGGTACTCCTCCTGGGGAGACCCAGTACTTC; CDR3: CASSEAPAGGTPPGETQYF
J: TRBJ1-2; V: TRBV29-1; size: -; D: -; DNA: TGCAGCGTTGAGCCCGGTGGGAAACAGAACTATGGCTACACCTTC; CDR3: CSVEPGGKQNYGYTF
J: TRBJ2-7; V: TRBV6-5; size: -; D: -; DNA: TGTGCCAGCAGAGCCTCTCGGGGTTCTGAGCAGTACTTC; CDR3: CASRASRGSEQYF
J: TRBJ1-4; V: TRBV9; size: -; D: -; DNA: TGTGCCAGCAGCTTTAGGACACCAACTAATGAAAAACTGTTTTTT; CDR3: CASSFRTPTNEKLFF
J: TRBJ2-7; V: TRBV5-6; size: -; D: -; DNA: TGTGCCAGCAGCTTTAGTCCCCTGACGGATGAGCAGTACTTC; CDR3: CASSFSPLTDEQYF
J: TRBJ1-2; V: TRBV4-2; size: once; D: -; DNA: TGTGCCAGCAGCCAAGAAATAAAGGGGAGGTATGGCTACACCTTC; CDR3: CASSQEIKGRYGYTF
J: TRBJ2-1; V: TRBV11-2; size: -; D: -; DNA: TGTGCCAGCAGCGTAACAGGTCAGGGCAGTGAGCAGTTCTTC; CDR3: CASSVTGQGSEQFF
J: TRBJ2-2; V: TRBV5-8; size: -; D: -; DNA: TGTGCCAGCAGCTTGGCTAGCGGGGAGCTGTTTTTT; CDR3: CASSLASGELFF